A single sample gave rise to the 14 T cell receptor beta chains below, sequenced in a study of technical replicates of blood from a handful of donors. Only in-frame clones appear in the TCRdb table, and some are missing; sequencing was by immunoSEQ multiplex PCR. The top ten clones hold around 0.37% of a sample with tens of thousands of clones, 94% of them seen once. The specimen sequenced was T cells isolated from PBMCs. These receptors were obtained from a human donor in good health.

V gene TRBV30 combines with J gene TRBJ2-3; D gene ambiguous. CDR1 is GTSNPN, CDR2 SVGIG, per germline (reference sequence). The CDR3 has 13 residues. The V gene lost 4 bases and the J gene lost 5 bases, with 13 bases spanning the gap. This CDR3 is CAWNEGAEDTQYF. CDR3 in DNA: TGTGCCTGGAACGAAGGAGCTGAAGATACGCAGTATTTT.

The chain couples TRBV5-6 to TRBJ1-4; no clear D gene. CDR3 size: 14 residues. CDR1 is SGHDT, CDR2 YYEEEE, per germline. The ends were cut back, 1 base at V and 5 bases at J, with 9 bases in the middle. CDR3 region: CASSLPYKNEKLFF. CDR3 bases: TGTGCCAGCAGCTTGCCTTATAAAAATGAAAAACTGTTTTTT.

This clone was detected only a few times. The chain is built from TRBV9 and TRBJ1-1; D uncertain. The CDR3 runs to 14 residues. V was cut by 0 bases and J by 1 base, with 7 bases left in between. Germline V CDR1 and CDR2: SGDLS, YYNGEE. The CDR3 sequence is CASSVVEKNTEAFF. CDR3 DNA: TGTGCCAGCAGCGTAGTAGAGAAGAACACTGAAGCTTTCTTT. Full variable domain (outside the CDR3, taken from reference TRBV9 and TRBJ1-1): DSGVTQTPKHLITATGQRVTLRCSPRSGDLSVYWYQQSLDQGLQFLIQYYNGEERAKGNILERFSAQQFPDLHSELNLSSLELGDSALYFCASSVVEKNTEAFFGQGTRLTVV.

V gene TRBV7-2 combines with J gene TRBJ2-1; D is unclear. This CDR3 region has 16 residues. Germline CDR1 SGHTA, CDR2 FQGNSA. V lost 5 bases and J 4 bases, leaving 18 bases between the germline ends. CDR3 DNA sequence: TGTGCCAGCAGCCCCCCCCGACTGTTTCCTTACAATGAGCAGTTCTTC. It codes for CASSPPRLFPYNEQFF. Complete variable domain (other parts from reference TRBV7-2 and TRBJ2-1): GAGVSQSPSNKVTEKGKDVELRCDPISGHTALYWYRQSLGQGLEFLIYFQGNSAPDKSGLPSDRFSAERTGGSVSTLTIQRTQQEDSAVYLCASSPPRLFPYNEQFFGPGTRLTVL.

The chain links TRBV18 to TRBJ2-7; possible D gene TRBD1, 6 bases. The germline CDR1 and CDR2 sequences are KGHSH and LQKENI. With 3 bases removed from V and 5 bases from J, the gap between germline ends came to 17 bases. The CDR3 extends over 15 amino acids. CDR3 sequence reads: CASSPPGQLSHEQYF. DNA for the CDR3: TGTGCCAGCTCACCGCCAGGACAGCTTTCCCACGAGCAGTACTTC.

This rearrangement joins TRBV11-2 to TRBJ2-1, with D possibly matching TRBD2 (6 bases). The V end lost 5 bases, the J end lost 9 bases, and 20 bases lay between the germline ends. Germline assignment: CDR1 SGHAT and CDR2 FQNNGV. CDR3 length: 15 residues. The CDR3, as DNA: TGTGCCAGCAGCCTGGGACTCGCCGTAATTGCTGAGCAGTTCTTC. Protein: CASSLGLAVIAEQFF.

The chain links TRBV7-8 to TRBJ2-1; the D is unclear. The germline gives CDR1 SGHVS, CDR2 FQNEAQ. This CDR3 comprises 12 residues. V was pared by 1 base and J by 14 bases, with 12 bases between. This CDR3 is CASSLGPVTEFF. In DNA form, the CDR3 reads TGTGCCAGCAGCTTAGGTCCGGTTACGGAGTTCTTC.

The chain joins TRBV5-4 to TRBJ2-7, with a tentative D call TRBD2 (6 bases). The V gene's germline CDR1 is SGHNT and CDR2 YYREEE (reference sequence). The CDR3 is 15 residues long. With 2 bases removed from V and 4 bases from J, the gap between germline ends came to 16 bases. The CDR3 sequence is CASSFMGGGEYEQYF. The CDR3 DNA is TGTGCCAGCAGCTTTATGGGAGGTGGAGAGTACGAGCAGTACTTC.

This chain links TRBV6-5 with TRBJ1-2; D is perhaps TRBD1 (6 bases). Trimming pared 6 bases from V and 4 bases from J, leaving 12 bases between. The CDR3 runs 13 residues. CDR1 and CDR2 (germline): MNHEY, SVGAGI. CDR3 region: CASSRTGSYGYTF. The DNA of the CDR3 is TGTGCCAGCAGCCGTACAGGGAGCTATGGCTACACCTTC.

The CDR3 coding sequence is TGTGCCTGGAGTCGAGCCTCAGGGGGCTACGAGCAGTACTTC. Translated, it gives CAWSRASGGYEQYF. The chain uses TRBV30 and TRBJ2-7, with 7 nucleotides matching TRBD1. CDR3 length: 14 amino acids. Germline V gene sequence: CDR1 GTSNPN, CDR2 SVGIG (reference sequence). Losses at the gene ends were 2 bases for V and 3 bases for J; bases not matched to a gene: 7. Full variable domain (outside the CDR3, taken from reference TRBV30 and TRBJ2-7): SQTIHQWPATLVQPVGSPLSLECTVEGTSNPNLYWYRQAAGRGLQLLFYSVGIGQISSEVPQNLSASRPQDRQFILSSKKLLLSDSGFYLCAWSRASGGYEQYFGPGTRLTVT.

The chain carries TRBV6-5 and TRBJ2-7; 7 bases agree with TRBD1. CDR1 is MNHEY and CDR2 is SVGAGI in the germline V gene. The CDR3 is made up of 16 amino acids. V lost 2 bases, J lost 1 base, and 8 bases stayed unmatched. The CDR3 DNA reads TGTGCCAGCAGTTACCCTTCAAGACAGGGATCCTACGAGCAGTACTTC. Protein sequence: CASSYPSRQGSYEQYF.

V usage is TRBV7-2 and J usage is TRBJ1-1; 7 nucleotides align to TRBD1. The J segment lost 0 bases and the V segment lost 5 bases, leaving 3 bases of the junction unmatched. Germline V gives CDR1 SGHTA, CDR2 FQGNSA. This CDR3 has 14 residues. The CDR3, as DNA: TGTGCCAGCAGCCTCAGGGGGATGAACACTGAAGCTTTCTTT. It translates to CASSLRGMNTEAFF.

This sequence joins TRBV29-1 and TRBJ1-1; TRBD1 matches at 7 bases. CDR3 length: 13 residues. J lost 0 bases, V lost 7 bases, and 5 bases had no gene match. Germline assignment: CDR1 SQVTM and CDR2 ANQGSEA. The CDR3 region has the DNA TGCAGCGACCAGGGACAGATGAACACTGAAGCTTTCTTT. Protein: CSDQGQMNTEAFF.

The gene calls are TRBV9 and TRBJ2-2; 11 bases fit TRBD2. The CDR3 has 16 amino acids. The trim removed 3 bases at V and 7 bases at J, leaving 8 bases unmatched. The V gene's germline CDR1 is SGDLS and CDR2 YYNGEE. The DNA for the CDR3 is TGTGCCAGCAGCGGTTTAGCGGGAGGGCTGAGCGGGGAGCTGTTTTTT. Amino acids: CASSGLAGGLSGELFF.